This paragraph reports one T cell receptor (beta chain). The data originate from a study of technical replicates of blood from several donors. The CDR3 runs 15 residues. Germline lookup yields CDR1 SQVTM and CDR2 ANQGSEA. Germline trimming cut 2 bases from V and 7 bases from J; bases unmatched to any gene: 5. The protocol was immunoSEQ multiplex PCR, while the TCRdb copy is restricted to in-frame clones and leaves out a portion. The sample includes fewer than 90,000 clones, roughly 94% of them seen just once. The clonotype comes from a human donor in good health. This chain links TRBV29-1 with TRBJ2-2; 12 bases align to TRBD2. The source material was T cells isolated from PBMCs. CDR3 in amino acids: CSVEKTSGSDGELFF. CDR3 sequence (DNA): TGCAGCGTTGAAAAGACTAGCGGGAGTGACGGGGAGCTGTTTTTT.